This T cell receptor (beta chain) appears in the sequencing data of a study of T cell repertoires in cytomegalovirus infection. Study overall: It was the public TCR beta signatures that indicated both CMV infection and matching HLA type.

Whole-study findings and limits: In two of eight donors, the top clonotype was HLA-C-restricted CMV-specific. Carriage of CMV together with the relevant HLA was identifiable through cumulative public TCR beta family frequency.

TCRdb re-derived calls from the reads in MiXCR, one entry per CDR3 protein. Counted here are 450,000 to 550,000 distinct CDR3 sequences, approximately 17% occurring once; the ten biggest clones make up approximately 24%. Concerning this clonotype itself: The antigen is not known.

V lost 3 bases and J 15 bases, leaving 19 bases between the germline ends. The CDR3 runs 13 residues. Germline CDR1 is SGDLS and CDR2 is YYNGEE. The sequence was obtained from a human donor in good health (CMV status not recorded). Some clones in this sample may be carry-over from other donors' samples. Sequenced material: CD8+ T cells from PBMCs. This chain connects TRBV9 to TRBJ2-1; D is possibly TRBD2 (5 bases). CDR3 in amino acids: CASSDGGQVPLFF. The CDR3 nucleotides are TGTGCCAGCAGCGACGGCGGGCAGGTACCCTTGTTCTTC.